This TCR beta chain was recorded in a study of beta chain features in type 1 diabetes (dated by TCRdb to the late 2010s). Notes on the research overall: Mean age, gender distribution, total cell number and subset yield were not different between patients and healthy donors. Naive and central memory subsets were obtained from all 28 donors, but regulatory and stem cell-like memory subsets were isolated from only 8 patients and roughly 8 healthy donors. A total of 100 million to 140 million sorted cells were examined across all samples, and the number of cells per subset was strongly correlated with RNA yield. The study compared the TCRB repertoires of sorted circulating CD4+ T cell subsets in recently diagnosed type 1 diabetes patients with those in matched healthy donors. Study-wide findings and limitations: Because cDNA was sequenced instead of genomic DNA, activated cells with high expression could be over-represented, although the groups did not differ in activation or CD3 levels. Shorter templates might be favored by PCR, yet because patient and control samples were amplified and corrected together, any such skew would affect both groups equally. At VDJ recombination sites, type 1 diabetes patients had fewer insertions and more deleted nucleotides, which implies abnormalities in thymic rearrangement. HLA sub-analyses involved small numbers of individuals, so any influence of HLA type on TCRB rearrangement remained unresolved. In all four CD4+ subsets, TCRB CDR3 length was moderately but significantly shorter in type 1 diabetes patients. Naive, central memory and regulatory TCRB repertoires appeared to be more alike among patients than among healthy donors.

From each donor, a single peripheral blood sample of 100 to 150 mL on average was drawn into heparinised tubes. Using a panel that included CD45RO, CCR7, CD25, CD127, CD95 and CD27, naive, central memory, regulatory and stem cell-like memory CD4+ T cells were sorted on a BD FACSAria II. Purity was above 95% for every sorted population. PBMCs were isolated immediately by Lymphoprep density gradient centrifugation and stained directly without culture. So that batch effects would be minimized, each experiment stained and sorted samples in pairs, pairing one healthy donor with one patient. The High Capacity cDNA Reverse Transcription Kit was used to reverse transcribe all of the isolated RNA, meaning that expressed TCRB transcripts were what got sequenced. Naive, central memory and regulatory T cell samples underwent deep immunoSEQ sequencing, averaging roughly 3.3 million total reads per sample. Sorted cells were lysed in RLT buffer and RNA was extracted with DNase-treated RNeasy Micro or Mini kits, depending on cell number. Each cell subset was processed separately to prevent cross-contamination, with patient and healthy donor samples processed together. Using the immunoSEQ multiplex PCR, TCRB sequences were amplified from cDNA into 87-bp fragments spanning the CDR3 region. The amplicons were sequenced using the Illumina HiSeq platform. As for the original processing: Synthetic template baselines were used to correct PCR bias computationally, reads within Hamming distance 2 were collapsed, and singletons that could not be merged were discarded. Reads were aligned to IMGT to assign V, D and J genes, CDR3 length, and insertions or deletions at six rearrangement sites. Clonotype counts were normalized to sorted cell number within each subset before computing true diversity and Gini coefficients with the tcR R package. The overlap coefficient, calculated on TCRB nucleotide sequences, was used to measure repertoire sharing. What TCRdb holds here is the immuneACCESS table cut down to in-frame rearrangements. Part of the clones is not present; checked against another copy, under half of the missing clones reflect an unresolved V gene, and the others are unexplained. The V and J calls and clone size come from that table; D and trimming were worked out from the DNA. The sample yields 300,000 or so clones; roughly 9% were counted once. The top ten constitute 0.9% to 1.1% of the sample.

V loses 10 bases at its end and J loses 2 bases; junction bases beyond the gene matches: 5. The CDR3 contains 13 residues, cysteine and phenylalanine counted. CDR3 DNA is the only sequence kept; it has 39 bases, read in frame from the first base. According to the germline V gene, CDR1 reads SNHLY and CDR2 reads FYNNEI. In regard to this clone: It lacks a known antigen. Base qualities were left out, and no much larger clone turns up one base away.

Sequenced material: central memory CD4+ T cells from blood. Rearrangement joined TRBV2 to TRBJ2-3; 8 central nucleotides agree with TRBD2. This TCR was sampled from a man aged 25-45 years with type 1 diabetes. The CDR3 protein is CATQRGLTDTQYF. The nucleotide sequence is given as TGTGCCACTCAGCGGGGGCTCACAGATACGCAGTATTTT.